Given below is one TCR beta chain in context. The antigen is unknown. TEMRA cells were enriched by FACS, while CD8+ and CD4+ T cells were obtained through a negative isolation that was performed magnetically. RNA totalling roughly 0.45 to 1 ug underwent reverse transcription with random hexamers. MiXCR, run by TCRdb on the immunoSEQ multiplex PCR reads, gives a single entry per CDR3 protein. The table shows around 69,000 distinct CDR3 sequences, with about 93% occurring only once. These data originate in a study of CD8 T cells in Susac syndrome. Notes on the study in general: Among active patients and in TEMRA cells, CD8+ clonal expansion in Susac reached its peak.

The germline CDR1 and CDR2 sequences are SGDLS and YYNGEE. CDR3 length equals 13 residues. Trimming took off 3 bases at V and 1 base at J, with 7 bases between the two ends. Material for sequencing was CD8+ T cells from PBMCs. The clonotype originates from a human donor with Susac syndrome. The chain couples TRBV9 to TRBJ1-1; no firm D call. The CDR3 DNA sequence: TGTGCCAGCAGCGCAGAAGAGAACACTGAAGCTTTCTTT. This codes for CASSAEENTEAFF.